Given below is one T cell receptor (beta chain) in context. V gave up 7 bases and J gave up 4 bases, with 19 bases separating them. This CDR3 spans 15 amino acids. Germline V gene sequence: CDR1 LNHDA, CDR2 SQIVND (reference sequence). This specimen comes from a study of cytomegalovirus exposure and HLA in healthy donors. Use of 60 Vbeta and 13 Jbeta primers characterized the PCR. The data were produced by immunoSEQ multiplex PCR, yet TCRdb's version contains in-frame clones alone and is incomplete. The sample has fewer than 150,000 clones; over 70% are singletons. This receptor was obtained from a woman between 40 and 50 years old in good health and CMV-seropositive. The sequenced material came from PBMCs. This sequence joins TRBV19 and TRBJ1-2; D gene uncertain. Here the CDR3 DNA reads TGTGCCAGTACTCCTTCGCCCGGTCATGTCTATGGCTACACCTTC. Its translation: CASTPSPGHVYGYTF.